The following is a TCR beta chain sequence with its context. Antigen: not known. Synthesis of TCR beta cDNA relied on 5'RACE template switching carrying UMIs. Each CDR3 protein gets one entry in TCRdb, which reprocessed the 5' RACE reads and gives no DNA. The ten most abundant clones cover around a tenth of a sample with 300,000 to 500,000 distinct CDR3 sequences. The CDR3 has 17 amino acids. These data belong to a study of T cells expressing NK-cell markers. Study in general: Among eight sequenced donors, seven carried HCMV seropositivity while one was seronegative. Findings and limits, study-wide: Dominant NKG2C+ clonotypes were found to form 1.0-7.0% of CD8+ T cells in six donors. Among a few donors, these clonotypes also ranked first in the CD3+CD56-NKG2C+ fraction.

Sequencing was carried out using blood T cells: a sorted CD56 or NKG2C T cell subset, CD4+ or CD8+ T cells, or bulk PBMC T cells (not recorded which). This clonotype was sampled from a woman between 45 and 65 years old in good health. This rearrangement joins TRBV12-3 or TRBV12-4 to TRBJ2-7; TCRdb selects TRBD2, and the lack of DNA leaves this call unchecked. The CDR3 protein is CASSGTSGIIEAYEQYF.